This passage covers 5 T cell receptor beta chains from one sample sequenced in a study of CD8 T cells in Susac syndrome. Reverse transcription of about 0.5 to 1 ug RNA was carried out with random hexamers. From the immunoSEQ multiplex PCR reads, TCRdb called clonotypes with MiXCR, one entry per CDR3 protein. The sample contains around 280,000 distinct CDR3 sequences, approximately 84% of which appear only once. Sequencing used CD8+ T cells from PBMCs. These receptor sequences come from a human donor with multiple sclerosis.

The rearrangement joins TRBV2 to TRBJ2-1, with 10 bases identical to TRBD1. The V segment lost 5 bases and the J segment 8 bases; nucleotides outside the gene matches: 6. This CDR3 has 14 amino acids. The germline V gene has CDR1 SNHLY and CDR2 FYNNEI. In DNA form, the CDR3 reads TGTGCCAGCAGTCTCCGGGACAGGGGACATGAGCAGTTCTTC. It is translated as CASSLRDRGHEQFF.

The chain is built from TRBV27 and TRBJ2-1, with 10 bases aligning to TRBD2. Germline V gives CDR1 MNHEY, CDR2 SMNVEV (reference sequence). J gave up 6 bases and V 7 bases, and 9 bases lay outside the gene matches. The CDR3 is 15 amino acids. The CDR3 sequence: CASTPSGRAGNEQFF. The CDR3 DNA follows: TGTGCCAGCACCCCAAGCGGGAGGGCCGGCAATGAGCAGTTCTTC.

CDR3 DNA sequence: TGCGCCAGCAGCCTCGGGTGGAAGGACACTGAAGCTTTCTTT. It encodes CASSLGWKDTEAFF. J is TRBJ1-1 and V is TRBV5-1; D unclear. From germline, CDR1 is SGHRS and CDR2 YFSETQ. The CDR3 loop spans 14 amino acids. V was shortened by 4 bases and J by 3 bases, with 13 bases between the two germline ends.

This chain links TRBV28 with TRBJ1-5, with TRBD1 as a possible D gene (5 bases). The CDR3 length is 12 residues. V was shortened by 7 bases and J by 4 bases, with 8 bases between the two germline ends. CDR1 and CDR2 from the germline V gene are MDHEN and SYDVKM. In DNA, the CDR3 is TGTGCCAGCAACCAGGGAAATCAGCCCCAGCATTTT. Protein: CASNQGNQPQHF. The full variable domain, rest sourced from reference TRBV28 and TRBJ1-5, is DVKVTQSSRYLVKRTGEKVFLECVQDMDHENMFWYRQDPGLGLRLIYFSYDVKMKEKGDIPEGYSVSREKKERFSLILESASTNQTSMYLCASNQGNQPQHFGDGTRLSIL.

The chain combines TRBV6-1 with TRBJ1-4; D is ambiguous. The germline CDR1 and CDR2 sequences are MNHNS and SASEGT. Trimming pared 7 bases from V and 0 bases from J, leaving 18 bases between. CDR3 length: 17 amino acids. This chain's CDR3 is CASIVTPAPATNEKLFF. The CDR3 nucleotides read TGTGCCAGCATCGTGACCCCGGCCCCCGCAACTAATGAAAAACTGTTTTTT.